This is a list of T cell receptor beta chains from one sample in a study of cytomegalovirus exposure and HLA in healthy donors. The method was immunoSEQ multiplex PCR; TCRdb's version includes in-frame clones alone and lacks a portion of them. The sample includes 68,000 or so clones, 90% to 95% of them seen just once. The sample taken for sequencing was PBMCs. Receptors originate from a young man in good health and CMV-seronegative. Each CDR3 is given with its conserved first and last residue.

V	J	CDR3
TRBV7-9	TRBJ1-2	CASSLETGPYGYTF
TRBV14	TRBJ2-7	CASSQDWASGSEQYF
TRBV4-3	TRBJ2-7	CASSQDLLAGAGEQYF
TRBV4-2	TRBJ2-5	CASSQGVGPAGGPETQYF
TRBV7-8	TRBJ2-7	CASSFSGTGNEQYF
TRBV27	TRBJ2-4	CASSLQGLGNIQYF
TRBV28	TRBJ1-4	CASSRTGENEKLFF
TRBV29-1	TRBJ2-7	CSVMPGGSDEQYF
TRBV28	TRBJ1-5	CASSTGKQPQHF
TRBV6-1	TRBJ2-7	CASSLSGTGYHEQYF
TRBV4-3	TRBJ2-3	CASSGAHRRRAQYF
TRBV5-4	TRBJ2-7	CASSRGASGTIYEQYF
TRBV19	TRBJ2-1	CASSMAGGPFNEQFF
TRBV27	TRBJ1-5	CASRSGTGIGQPQHF
TRBV7-3	TRBJ2-3	CASSNERLAGSDTQYF
TRBV27	TRBJ2-7	CASSPQWGPKSYEQYF
TRBV19	TRBJ1-3	CASSTGDSGTIYF
TRBV10-3	TRBJ2-2	CAIRKRELNGELFF
TRBV19	TRBJ1-5	CASNPGGVLEPQHF
TRBV7-3	TRBJ2-1	CASSPGLAGGEQFF
TRBV10-3	TRBJ2-7	CAISESVTSGSLGEQYF
TRBV28	TRBJ2-2	CASSLLDRLNTGELFF
TRBV27	TRBJ2-7	CASSPDRGGGEQYF
TRBV29-1	TRBJ1-1	CGGLDTEAFF
TRBV4-3	TRBJ2-7	CASSHLRDPSYEQYF
TRBV30	TRBJ2-2	CAVSRGQGATGELFF
TRBV2	TRBJ1-3	CASSDFGMDPIRGFSGNTIYF
TRBV7-6	TRBJ2-5	CASSLGLGIQETQYF
TRBV29-1	TRBJ1-1	CSYRDRVTEAFF
TRBV10-3	TRBJ1-2	CAISPTEGGYTF
TRBV6-5	TRBJ2-7	CASSPTSGTHEQYF
TRBV5-4	TRBJ2-5	CASSTRTKGETQYF
TRBV28	TRBJ2-7	CASSWAGEIPREQYF
TRBV15	TRBJ1-4	CATSRDIQGPTNEKLFF
TRBV7-9	TRBJ1-5	CASKQGMQPQHF
TRBV28	TRBJ1-5	CASSPRQGGSSNQPQHF
TRBV21-1	TRBJ1-1	CASGATEAFF
TRBV27	TRBJ2-5	CASSLMLAPETQYF
TRBV23-1	TRBJ2-7	CASTGTGEAYEQYF
TRBV19	TRBJ1-1	CASSIDTHAPGFIKAFF
TRBV7-2	TRBJ1-4	CASSLAVGEAAVLFF
TRBV7-3	TRBJ2-7	CASSSAGGEQYF
TRBV5-1	TRBJ2-7	CASSFLESYEQYF
TRBV7-9	TRBJ1-2	CASEEGIGGYTF
TRBV30	TRBJ2-2	CAWSPLFRLAGAAGELFF
TRBV30	TRBJ2-1	CAWEQGGDEQFF
TRBV30	TRBJ1-2	CAWDRADGYTF
TRBV18	TRBJ2-7	CASSPGLASYEQYF
TRBV6-4	TRBJ2-3	CASSDRVTDTQYF
TRBV6-5	TRBJ2-7	CASSFETSGSREQYF
TRBV29-1	TRBJ2-1	CSPRLAGAQMQFF
TRBV7-6	TRBJ1-4	CASSPQGTVVEKLFF
TRBV2	TRBJ1-2	CASGQDSNYGYTF
TRBV7-6	TRBJ2-1	CASSRLANEQFF
TRBV5-4	TRBJ2-5	CASSAGQHQETQYF